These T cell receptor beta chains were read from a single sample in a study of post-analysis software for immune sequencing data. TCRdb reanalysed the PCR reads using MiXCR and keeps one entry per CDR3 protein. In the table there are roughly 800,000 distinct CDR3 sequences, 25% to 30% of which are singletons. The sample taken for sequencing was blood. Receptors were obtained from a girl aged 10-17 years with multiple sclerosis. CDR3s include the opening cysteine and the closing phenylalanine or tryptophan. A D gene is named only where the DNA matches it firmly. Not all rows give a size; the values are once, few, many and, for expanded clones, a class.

CDR3: CASSFRDRGFLETQYF
DNA: TGTGCCAGCAGCTTCCGGGACAGGGGATTTTTGGAGACCCAGTACTTC
J: TRBJ2-5
size: -
D: TRBD1
V: TRBV7-8

CDR3: CAGGRTNTGAFF
DNA: TGTGCCGGAGGACGGACGAACACTGGAGCTTTCTTT
J: TRBJ1-1
size: -
D: -
V: TRBV6-1

CDR3: CASSWTLAEFYNEQFF
DNA: TGTGCCAGCAGTTGGACGTTAGCGGAGTTTTACAATGAGCAGTTCTTC
J: TRBJ2-1
size: many
D: -
V: TRBV6-2/TRBV6-3

CDR3: CASSQGLAGGTQYF
DNA: TGTGCCAGCAGCCAGGGACTAGCGGGGGGGACCCAGTACTTC
J: TRBJ2-5
size: -
D: TRBD2
V: TRBV4-2

CDR3: CASSRDLPSGPPYF
DNA: TGTGCCAGCAGCCGCGACCTGCCCTCGGGTCCCCCGTACTTC
J: TRBJ2-5
size: -
D: -
V: TRBV6-6

CDR3: CATSPRDRDEQYF
DNA: TGTGCCACCAGCCCTCGGGACAGAGACGAGCAGTACTTC
J: TRBJ2-7
size: -
D: TRBD1
V: TRBV15

CDR3: CASSPGTGERSSYEQYF
DNA: TGTGCCAGCAGCCCCGGGACAGGGGAAAGGAGCTCCTACGAGCAGTACTTC
J: TRBJ2-7
size: -
D: TRBD1
V: TRBV6-4

CDR3: CASSRPPRRATNEKLFF
DNA: TGCGCCAGCAGCCGCCCACCTCGACGGGCAACTAATGAAAAACTGTTTTTT
J: TRBJ1-4
size: few
D: -
V: TRBV5-1

CDR3: CASSELLNPYEQYF
DNA: TGTGCCAGCAGTGAACTACTAAACCCCTACGAGCAGTACTTC
J: TRBJ2-7
size: -
D: -
V: TRBV6-1

CDR3: CASSNRDRTRYEQYF
DNA: TGTGCCAGCAGTAACCGGGACAGGACGAGGTACGAGCAGTACTTC
J: TRBJ2-7
size: -
D: TRBD1
V: TRBV12-3/TRBV12-4

CDR3: CASSPLARVGRYF
DNA: TGTGCCAGCAGCCCGCTAGCGCGGGTCGGGCGGTATTTT
J: TRBJ2-3
size: -
D: -
V: TRBV12-3/TRBV12-4

CDR3: CASALTGCDEQFF
DNA: TGTGCTAGTGCCCTAACAGGGTGTGATGAGCAGTTCTTC
J: TRBJ2-1
size: -
D: -
V: TRBV12-5

CDR3: CASNLGSRVGGYGYTF
DNA: TGCGCCAGCAACCTTGGTAGTAGGGTCGGCGGCTATGGCTACACCTTC
J: TRBJ1-2
size: -
D: -
V: TRBV5-1

CDR3: CASSRAQGTEAFF
DNA: TGTGCCAGCAGTCGCGCACAGGGGACTGAAGCTTTCTTT
J: TRBJ1-1
size: -
D: TRBD1
V: TRBV6-5

CDR3: CATSEPTSHNEQYF
DNA: TGTGCCACCAGTGAACCGACTAGTCACAATGAGCAGTACTTC
J: TRBJ2-5
size: few
D: -
V: TRBV24-1

CDR3: CASRGRRTTHETDTQYF
DNA: TGTGCCAGCAGAGGTAGGAGGACTACGCATGAGACAGATACGCAGTATTTT
J: TRBJ2-3
size: few
D: -
V: TRBV11-2

CDR3: CASSQVRAYEQYF
DNA: TGCGCCAGCAGCCAAGTCAGGGCCTACGAGCAGTACTTC
J: TRBJ2-7
size: many
D: -
V: TRBV4-3

CDR3: CASSEGFGRSRNIQYF
DNA: TGTGCCAGCAGTGAGGGGTTTGGCAGGTCACGAAACATTCAGTACTTC
J: TRBJ2-4
size: many
D: -
V: TRBV2

CDR3: CASSPRRLAGGPGTDTQYF
DNA: TGTGCCAGCAGCCCCCGGCGGCTAGCGGGGGGGCCGGGCACAGATACGCAGTATTTT
J: TRBJ2-3
size: -
D: TRBD2
V: TRBV7-2

CDR3: CASSGSRVSYNEQFF
DNA: TGCGCCAGCAGCGGAAGCAGGGTCAGCTACAATGAGCAGTTCTTC
J: TRBJ2-1
size: few
D: -
V: TRBV5-1

CDR3: CASSSLREGRDEQFF
DNA: TGTGCCAGCAGTTCCCTGCGGGAGGGCCGGGATGAGCAGTTCTTC
J: TRBJ2-1
size: few
D: TRBD2
V: TRBV6-2/TRBV6-3

CDR3: CASSWALGVNEQFF
DNA: TGTGCCAGCAGCTGGGCTCTTGGGGTTAATGAGCAGTTCTTC
J: TRBJ2-1
size: few
D: -
V: TRBV7-8

CDR3: CASSLVTSGISTDTQYF
DNA: TGTGCCAGCAGCTTGGTAACTAGCGGGATCAGCACAGATACGCAGTATTTT
J: TRBJ2-3
size: -
D: TRBD2
V: TRBV5-6

CDR3: CSVSGQGNQPQHF
DNA: TGCAGCGTTTCGGGACAGGGGAATCAGCCCCAGCATTTT
J: TRBJ1-5
size: few
D: TRBD1
V: TRBV29-1

CDR3: CASSLLAPANTEAFF
DNA: TGCGCCAGCAGCTTGTTAGCTCCAGCGAACACTGAAGCTTTCTTT
J: TRBJ1-1
size: few
D: -
V: TRBV5-1

CDR3: CSARQEISYQPQHF
DNA: TGCAGTGCTCGACAGGAGATAAGCTATCAGCCCCAGCATTTT
J: TRBJ1-5
size: -
D: -
V: TRBV20-1

CDR3: CSASMVSNQPQHF
DNA: TGCAGTGCTAGTATGGTTAGCAATCAGCCCCAGCATTTT
J: TRBJ1-5
size: few
D: -
V: TRBV20-1

CDR3: CASRGTEYMRGYTF
DNA: TGTGCCAGCAGAGGGACAGAGTATATGAGGGGCTACACCTTC
J: TRBJ1-2
size: few
D: TRBD1
V: TRBV27

CDR3: CASSDRGPGYTF
DNA: TGTGCCAGCAGTGACAGGGGGCCTGGCTACACCTTC
J: TRBJ1-2
size: few
D: TRBD1
V: TRBV6-6

CDR3: CATYDSNTEAFF
DNA: TGTGCCACCTATGACAGTAACACTGAAGCTTTCTTT
J: TRBJ1-1
size: few
D: -
V: TRBV28

CDR3: CASSGGEVNYGYTF
DNA: TGTGCCAGCAGCGGGGGGGAGGTTAACTATGGCTACACCTTC
J: TRBJ1-2
size: few
D: -
V: TRBV6-5

CDR3: CASRQLDGFLVPNEQFF
DNA: TGTGCCAGCAGACAACTTGATGGATTTCTCGTCCCCAATGAGCAGTTCTTC
J: TRBJ2-1
size: few
D: -
V: TRBV6-6

CDR3: CASSLGRDSTSGYTF
DNA: TGCGCCAGCAGCTTGGGAAGGGACAGTACCTCCGGCTACACCTTC
J: TRBJ1-2
size: few
D: TRBD1
V: TRBV5-1

CDR3: CASSLSLAGGETQYF
DNA: TGCGCCAGCAGCTTGTCACTAGCGGGGGGTGAGACCCAGTACTTC
J: TRBJ2-5
size: few
D: TRBD2
V: TRBV5-1

CDR3: CSVFGQPDTEAFF
DNA: TGCAGCGTGTTCGGACAGCCGGACACTGAAGCTTTCTTT
J: TRBJ1-1
size: few
D: -
V: TRBV29-1

CDR3: CASNQGPRGRWETQYF
DNA: TGCGCCAGCAACCAAGGTCCCAGGGGGCGTTGGGAGACCCAGTACTTC
J: TRBJ2-5
size: -
D: TRBD1
V: TRBV4-3

CDR3: CSVVPGTGVDYGYTF
DNA: TGCAGCGTTGTACCCGGGACAGGGGTCGACTATGGCTACACCTTC
J: TRBJ1-2
size: few
D: TRBD1
V: TRBV29-1

CDR3: CASSLISRRELSYEQYF
DNA: TGCGCCAGCAGCTTGATATCCCGCCGGGAGCTATCCTACGAGCAGTACTTC
J: TRBJ2-7
size: few
D: -
V: TRBV5-1

CDR3: CSVDGWGSTEAFF
DNA: TGCAGCGTTGATGGTTGGGGATCCACTGAAGCTTTCTTT
J: TRBJ1-1
size: few
D: -
V: TRBV29-1

CDR3: CASSLGVMRYGYTF
DNA: TGTGCCAGCAGCCTAGGGGTCATGCGCTATGGCTACACCTTC
J: TRBJ1-2
size: -
D: -
V: TRBV12-3/TRBV12-4

CDR3: CSEKGLGDTQYF
DNA: TGCAGTGAAAAGGGCTTGGGGGATACGCAGTATTTT
J: TRBJ2-3
size: -
D: -
V: TRBV20-1

CDR3: CASSLALTGGETQYF
DNA: TGCGCCAGCAGCTTGGCCTTGACAGGGGGAGAGACCCAGTACTTC
J: TRBJ2-5
size: -
D: TRBD1
V: TRBV5-1

CDR3: CSARDIRRENQETQYF
DNA: TGCAGTGCTAGAGATATCCGGCGGGAAAACCAAGAGACCCAGTACTTC
J: TRBJ2-5
size: few
D: -
V: TRBV20-1

CDR3: CASSLREGTSYFPLHF
DNA: TGTGCCAGCAGCTTACGTGAAGGCACCAGTTATTTCCCCCTCCACTTT
J: TRBJ1-6
size: -
D: -
V: TRBV11-2

CDR3: CASSSGRAPTYEQYF
DNA: TGCGCCAGCAGCTCCGGCAGAGCCCCCACCTACGAGCAGTACTTC
J: TRBJ2-7
size: few
D: -
V: TRBV5-1

CDR3: CASSSAGIPYEQYF
DNA: TGTGCCAGCAGCTCCGCCGGGATTCCCTACGAGCAGTACTTC
J: TRBJ2-7
size: -
D: -
V: TRBV6-2/TRBV6-3

CDR3: CSARGRWSGQETRYF
DNA: TGCAGTGCTAGAGGGCGGTGGAGCGGGCAAGAGACCCGGTACTTC
J: TRBJ2-5
size: -
D: -
V: TRBV20-1

CDR3: CASSLAGGTPFAQPQHF
DNA: TGTGCCAGCAGCTTAGCGGGTGGGACACCCTTTGCTCAGCCCCAGCATTTT
J: TRBJ1-5
size: -
D: -
V: TRBV7-2

CDR3: CSARDRSYNEQFF
DNA: TGCAGTGCTAGGGATCGCTCCTACAATGAGCAGTTCTTC
J: TRBJ2-1
size: few
D: -
V: TRBV20-1

CDR3: CSAPGTSGKLEQFF
DNA: TGCAGTGCCCCCGGGACTAGCGGCAAACTTGAGCAGTTCTTC
J: TRBJ2-1
size: few
D: TRBD2
V: TRBV20-1

CDR3: CSVEGQASYEQYF
DNA: TGCAGCGTTGAAGGACAGGCCTCGTACGAGCAGTACTTC
J: TRBJ2-7
size: many
D: -
V: TRBV29-1

CDR3: CASSLGQGVLGYTF
DNA: TGTGCCAGCAGTTTGGGACAGGGGGTGTTAGGCTACACCTTC
J: TRBJ1-2
size: -
D: TRBD1
V: TRBV28

CDR3: CASSRQGMTNSPLHF
DNA: TGTGCCAGCAGCCGACAGGGTATGACGAATTCACCCCTCCACTTT
J: TRBJ1-6
size: few
D: TRBD1
V: TRBV5-5

CDR3: CATSRDGDTQYF
DNA: TGTGCCACCAGCAGAGATGGGGATACGCAGTATTTT
J: TRBJ2-3
size: many
D: -
V: TRBV15

CDR3: CASSRQAFYEQFF
DNA: TGTGCCAGCAGCCGACAGGCTTTCTATGAGCAGTTCTTC
J: TRBJ2-1
size: few
D: -
V: TRBV7-2

CDR3: CSVEYGTDTQYF
DNA: TGCAGCGTTGAGTACGGCACAGATACGCAGTATTTT
J: TRBJ2-3
size: few
D: -
V: TRBV29-1

CDR3: CASSLYGYEQYF
DNA: TGTGCCAGCAGTTTGTATGGCTACGAGCAGTACTTC
J: TRBJ2-7
size: few
D: -
V: TRBV28

CDR3: CSVSAGAYYGYTF
DNA: TGCAGCGTGAGTGCGGGGGCTTACTATGGCTACACCTTC
J: TRBJ1-2
size: few
D: -
V: TRBV29-1